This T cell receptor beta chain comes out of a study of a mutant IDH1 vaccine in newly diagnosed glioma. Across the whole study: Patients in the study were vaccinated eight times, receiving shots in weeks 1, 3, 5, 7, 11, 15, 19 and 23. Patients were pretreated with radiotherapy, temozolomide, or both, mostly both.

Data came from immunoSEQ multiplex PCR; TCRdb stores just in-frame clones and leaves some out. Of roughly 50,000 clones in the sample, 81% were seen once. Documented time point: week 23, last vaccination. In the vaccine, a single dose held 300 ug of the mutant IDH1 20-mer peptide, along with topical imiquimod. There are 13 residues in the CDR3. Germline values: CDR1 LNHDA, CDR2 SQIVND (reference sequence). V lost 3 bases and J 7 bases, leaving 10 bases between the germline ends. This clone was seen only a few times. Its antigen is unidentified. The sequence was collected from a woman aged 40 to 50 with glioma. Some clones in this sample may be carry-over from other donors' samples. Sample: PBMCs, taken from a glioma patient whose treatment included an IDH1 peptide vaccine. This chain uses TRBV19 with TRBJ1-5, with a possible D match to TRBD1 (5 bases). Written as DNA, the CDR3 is TGTGCCAGTAGTATCAGCAGGGAACAGCCCCAGCATTTT. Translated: CASSISREQPQHF.